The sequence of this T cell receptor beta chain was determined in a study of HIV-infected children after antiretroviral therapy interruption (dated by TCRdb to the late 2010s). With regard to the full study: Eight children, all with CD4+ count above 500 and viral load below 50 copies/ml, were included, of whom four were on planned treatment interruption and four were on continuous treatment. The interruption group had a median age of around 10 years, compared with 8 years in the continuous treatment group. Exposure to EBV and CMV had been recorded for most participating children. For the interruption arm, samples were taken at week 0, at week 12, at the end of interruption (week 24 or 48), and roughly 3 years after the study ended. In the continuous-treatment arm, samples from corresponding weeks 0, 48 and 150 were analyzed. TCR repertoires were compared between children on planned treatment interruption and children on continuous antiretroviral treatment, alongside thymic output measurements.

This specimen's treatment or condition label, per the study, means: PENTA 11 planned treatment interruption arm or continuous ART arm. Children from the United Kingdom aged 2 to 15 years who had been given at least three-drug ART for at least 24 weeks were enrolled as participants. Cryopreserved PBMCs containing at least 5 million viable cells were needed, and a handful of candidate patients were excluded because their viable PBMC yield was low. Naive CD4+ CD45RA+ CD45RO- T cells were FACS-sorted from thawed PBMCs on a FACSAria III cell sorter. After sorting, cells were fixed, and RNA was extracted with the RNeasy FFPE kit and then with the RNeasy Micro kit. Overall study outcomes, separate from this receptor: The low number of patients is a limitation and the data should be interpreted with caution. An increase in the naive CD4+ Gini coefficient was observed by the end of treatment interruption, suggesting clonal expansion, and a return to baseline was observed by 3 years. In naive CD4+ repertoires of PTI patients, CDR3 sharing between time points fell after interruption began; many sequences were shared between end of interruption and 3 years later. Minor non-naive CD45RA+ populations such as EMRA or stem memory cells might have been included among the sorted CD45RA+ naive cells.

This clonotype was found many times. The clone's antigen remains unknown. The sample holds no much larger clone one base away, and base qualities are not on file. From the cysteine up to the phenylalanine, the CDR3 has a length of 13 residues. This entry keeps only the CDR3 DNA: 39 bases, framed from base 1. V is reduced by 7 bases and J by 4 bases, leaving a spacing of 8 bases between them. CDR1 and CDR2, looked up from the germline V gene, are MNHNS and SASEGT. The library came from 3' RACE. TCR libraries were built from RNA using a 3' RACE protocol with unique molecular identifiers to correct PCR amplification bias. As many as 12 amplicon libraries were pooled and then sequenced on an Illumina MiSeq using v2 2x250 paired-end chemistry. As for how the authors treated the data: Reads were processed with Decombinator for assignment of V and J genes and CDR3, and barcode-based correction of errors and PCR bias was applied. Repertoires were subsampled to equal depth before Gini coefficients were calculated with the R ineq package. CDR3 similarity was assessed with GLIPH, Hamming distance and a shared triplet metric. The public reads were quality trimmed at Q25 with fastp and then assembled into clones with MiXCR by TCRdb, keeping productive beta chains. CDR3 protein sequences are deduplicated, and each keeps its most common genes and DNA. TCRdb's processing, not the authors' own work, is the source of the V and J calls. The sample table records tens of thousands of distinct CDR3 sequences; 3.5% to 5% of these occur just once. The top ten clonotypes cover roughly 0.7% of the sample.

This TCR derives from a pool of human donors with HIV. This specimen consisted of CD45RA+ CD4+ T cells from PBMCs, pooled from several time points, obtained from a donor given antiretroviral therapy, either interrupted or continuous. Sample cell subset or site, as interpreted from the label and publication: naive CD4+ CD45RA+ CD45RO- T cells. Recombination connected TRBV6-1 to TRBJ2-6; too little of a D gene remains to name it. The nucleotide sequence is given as TGTGCCAGCAACATCCCCGGGGCCAACGTCCTGACTTTC. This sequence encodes CASNIPGANVLTF.